These 4 T cell receptor beta chains share one sample of origin, sequenced in a study of T-cell memory formation after mild COVID-19. TCRdb re-called the 5' RACE reads with MiXCR, one entry per CDR3 protein. The table lists 80,000 to 90,000 distinct CDR3 sequences, 20% to 25% of them singletons, with 42% in the top ten. Source material: PBMCs or a T cell subset sorted from them (not recorded which). Receptor source: a man between 18 and 29 years old who had mild COVID-19 (a few samples of this study predate the infection). Cell type and time point are not known.

This chain connects TRBV4-1 to TRBJ2-1; 12 bases fit TRBD2. CDR1 is MGHRA and CDR2 is YSYEKL in the germline V gene. V gave up 4 bases and J gave up 6 bases; unmatched junction bases: 4. The CDR3 consists of 15 residues. As DNA, the CDR3 is TGCGCCAGCAGCCGACCGGGACTAGCGGGCAATGAGCAGTTCTTC. As protein: CASSRPGLAGNEQFF.

This chain links TRBV7-9 with TRBJ2-3, with D perhaps matching TRBD1 (5 bases). V lost 4 bases to trimming and J lost 0 bases, with 8 bases between them. CDR3 length: 14 amino acids. Germline V gene data show CDR1 as SEHNR and CDR2 as FQNEAQ (reference sequence). The CDR3 loop is CASSWPGSTDTQYF. The CDR3 nucleotides are TGTGCCAGCAGCTGGCCAGGGAGCACAGATACGCAGTATTTT.

This clonotype was seen a few times. This chain uses TRBV11-2 with TRBJ1-5; D is undetermined. The CDR3 covers 15 residues. Germline assignment: CDR1 SGHAT and CDR2 FQNNGV. Trimming shortened V by 1 base and J by 0 bases, and 7 bases separated the two germline ends. Here the CDR3 reads CASSLAGNSNQPQHF. CDR3 DNA: TGTGCCAGCAGCTTAGCGGGGAATAGCAATCAGCCCCAGCATTTT.

The chain links TRBV7-6 to TRBJ2-3; the D is unclear. This CDR3 spans 13 amino acids. V was clipped by 0 bases and J by 4 bases, with 5 bases between them. Germline CDR1 is SGHVS and CDR2 is FNYEAQ. This chain's CDR3 is CASSLAHPDTQYF. The CDR3 DNA reads TGTGCCAGCAGCTTAGCGCACCCAGATACGCAGTATTTT.